This section outlines one T cell receptor beta chain sequence together with its context. What it binds is not known. Graves' hyperthyroidism without ophthalmopathy progression within 18 months was termed stable. The diagnoses drew upon clinical symptoms, serum thyroxine and TRAb, thyroid ultrasound and orbital computed tomography. This sample stems from a study of T cells in Graves' hyperthyroidism and ophthalmopathy. Study as a whole: Upon initial diagnosis and before any treatment, peripheral blood was collected. General study points: Among clonotypes expanded in thyroid above 0.001, most were also found in blood.

The germline V gene has CDR1 KGHDR and CDR2 SFDVKD. This CDR3 contains 14 residues. The V and J ends lost 4 bases and 12 bases respectively, with 15 bases between them. The source material, RNA transcripts, was used to amplify TCR beta CDR3 regions. The HTBI set primed first-round TCR CDR3 RT-PCR. From the multiplex PCR reads, TCRdb called clonotypes with MiXCR, one entry per CDR3 protein. This sample yields fewer than 900,000 distinct CDR3 sequences, of which roughly 17% are seen a single time; over 7.5% belongs to the top ten. Material: blood. This TCR was recovered from a man younger than 30 with Graves' hyperthyroidism. J is TRBJ2-6 and V is TRBV24-1; a possible D gene is TRBD2 (5 bases). CDR3 amino acids: CATSDRRGLGVLTF. The CDR3 DNA follows: TGTGCCACCAGTGACCGACGGGGATTAGGCGTCCTGACTTTC.